Each of the 7 T cell receptor beta chains below was sequenced from the same sample in a study of cytomegalovirus exposure and HLA in healthy donors. This PCR relied on a set of 60 Vbeta primers and 13 Jbeta primers. TCRdb's table, derived via immunoSEQ multiplex PCR, lists solely in-frame clones and lacks some. The data contain fewer than 250,000 clones, about 80% of them singletons. Specimen: PBMCs. These TCRs come from a male donor in good health and CMV-seronegative.

Note on this clone: Different DNA sequences within this sample yield the same CDR3. This chain uses TRBV5-1 with TRBJ1-2, with 12 nucleotides matching TRBD1. V shed 4 bases, J shed 8 bases, and the junction held 6 bases outside the gene matches. The CDR3 is made up of 14 amino acids. Per germline, CDR1 SGHRS and CDR2 YFSETQ. The CDR3 coding sequence is TGCGCCAGCAGCCTGGCCGGGACAGGGGGCGGCTACACCTTC. This encodes CASSLAGTGGGYTF.

This chain uses TRBV11-3 with TRBJ2-2; 11 bases agree with TRBD2. Trimming removed 0 bases from V and 3 bases from J; junction bases left unmatched: 6. This CDR3 has 18 residues. In germline, CDR1 is SGHNT, CDR2 YENEEA. DNA of the CDR3: TGTGCCAGCAGCTTAGACCCGGGACTAGCGGACTACACCGGGGAGCTGTTTTTT. Encoded protein: CASSLDPGLADYTGELFF. Full variable domain (remainder filled in from reference TRBV11-3 and TRBJ2-2): EAGVVQSPRYKIIEKKQPVAFWCNPISGHNTLYWYLQNLGQGPELLIRYENEEAVDDSQLPKDRFSAERLKGVDSTLKIQPAELGDSAVYLCASSLDPGLADYTGELFFGEGSRLTVL.

V usage is TRBV13 and J usage is TRBJ2-2; D possibly corresponds to TRBD1 (5 bases). The CDR3 totals 12 residues. Germline V gene sequence: CDR1 PRHDT, CDR2 FYEKMQ (reference sequence). The V and J ends lost 7 bases and 6 bases respectively, with 9 bases between them. Here the CDR3 DNA reads TGTGCCAGCACCAGGGAAGCCGGGGAGCTGTTTTTT. Its translation is CASTREAGELFF.

Details on this clone: Other DNA sequences from this sample encode an identical CDR3 as well. This chain connects TRBV6-5 to TRBJ1-5; the D is unclear. The CDR3 is 13 residues long. From germline, CDR1 is MNHEY and CDR2 SVGAGI. The V and J ends lost 0 bases and 4 bases respectively, with 4 bases between them. CDR3 loop: CASSYSRNQPQHF. Written as DNA, the CDR3 is TGTGCCAGCAGTTACTCGAGAAATCAGCCCCAGCATTTT.

This sequence joins TRBV6-5 and TRBJ2-5; a possible D gene is TRBD1 (6 bases). With the DNA end fitting TRBJ2-7 better, the J assignment may be wrong. CDR3 size: 13 residues. Germline V lookup: CDR1 MNHEY, CDR2 SVGAGI. This chain's CDR3 is CATRRQVRYEQYF. CDR3 coding DNA: TGTGCCACTAGGAGACAGGTGAGGTACGAGCAGTACTTC.

The genes are TRBV27 and TRBJ1-2, with 7 bases identical to TRBD1. With 6 bases clipped from V and 0 bases from J, the junction kept 7 bases outside the gene matches. From germline, CDR1 is MNHEY and CDR2 SMNVEV (reference sequence). The CDR3 runs 15 residues. CDR3 sequence reads: CASSRITGANYGYTF. CDR3 nucleotides: TGTGCCAGCAGCCGGATTACAGGGGCTAACTATGGCTACACCTTC.

This chain uses TRBV19 with TRBJ2-2; 8 bases map to TRBD1. J was trimmed by 7 bases and V by 2 bases; bases with no gene match: 6. CDR3 length equals 15 residues. Germline CDR1 is LNHDA and CDR2 is SQIVND (reference sequence). The CDR3 loop reads CASSISDRAGGELFF. CDR3 nucleotides: TGTGCCAGTAGTATATCGGACAGGGCCGGCGGGGAGCTGTTTTTT.